These T cell receptor beta chains were read from a single sample in a study of blood T cell repertoires in COVID-19. Sequencing was performed with immunoSEQ multiplex PCR; in TCRdb, only in-frame clones are kept and a portion is missing. The sample has over 200,000 clones; 80% to 90% are singletons. Material for sequencing was peripheral blood. Every receptor here comes from a man aged 80 or over with acute or convalescent COVID-19. Both conserved end residues are part of each CDR3. A D gene is named only where the DNA matches it firmly. Not all rows give a size; the values are once, few, many and, for expanded clones, a class.

CDR3aa	CDR3nt	j_gene	d_gene	abundance	v_gene
CASSKAEKGRATGELFF	TGTGCCAGCAGCAAAGCGGAAAAGGGGAGGGCCACCGGGGAGCTGTTTTTT	TRBJ2-2	NA	NA	TRBV21-1
CASNRDRDNEQFF	TGCGCCAGCAACCGGGACAGGGACAATGAGCAGTTCTTC	TRBJ2-1	TRBD1	once	TRBV5-1
CASHGGNTIYF	TGTGCCAGCCATGGGGGGAACACCATATATTTT	TRBJ1-3	NA	NA	TRBV3-1/TRBV3-2
CASSLGGTGNEQYF	TGCGCCAGCAGCTTGGGCGGGACAGGGAACGAGCAGTACTTC	TRBJ2-7	TRBD1	NA	TRBV5-1
CASSNRPERGGEQFF	TGTGCCAGCAGCAACCGTCCTGAGCGGGGCGGTGAGCAGTTCTTC	TRBJ2-1	TRBD2	NA	TRBV6-5
CASSKTGLLYGYTF	TGTGCCAGCAGCAAGACAGGCCTACTCTATGGCTACACCTTC	TRBJ1-2	NA	NA	TRBV28
CASSPGTSGRAPHEQYF	TGTGCCAGCTCACCAGGAACTAGCGGGAGGGCCCCCCACGAGCAGTACTTC	TRBJ2-7	TRBD2	NA	TRBV18
CAVGQGNHSPLHF	TGTGCCGTAGGACAGGGGAATCATTCACCCCTCCACTTT	TRBJ1-6	TRBD1	NA	TRBV19
CASRKVGHLQPQHF	TGTGCCAGCAGAAAAGTCGGACACCTCCAGCCCCAGCATTTT	TRBJ1-5	NA	NA	TRBV28
CASSEARGVGTDTQYF	TGTGCCAGCAGTGAAGCGCGCGGGGTCGGGACAGATACGCAGTATTTT	TRBJ2-3	NA	NA	TRBV6-1
CASSLDTRQGINYGYTF	TGCGCCAGCAGCTTGGATACCCGACAGGGAATTAACTATGGCTACACCTTC	TRBJ1-2	TRBD1	NA	TRBV5-1
CASSVSIGGAFF	TGTGCCAGCAGCGTTTCCATAGGGGGAGCTTTCTTT	TRBJ1-1	NA	NA	TRBV25-1
CASSSAGTAEQYF	TGTGCCAGCAGTTCCGCCGGGACAGCCGAGCAGTACTTC	TRBJ2-7	TRBD1	few	TRBV27
CASSLAGTGVYEQYF	TGTGCCAGCAGCTTAGCCGGGACAGGTGTCTACGAGCAGTACTTC	TRBJ2-7	TRBD1	NA	TRBV11-3
CASSSSRVGQGAYYGYTF	TGTGCCAGCAGCTCAAGTAGAGTCGGACAGGGAGCTTACTATGGCTACACCTTC	TRBJ1-2	TRBD1	NA	TRBV9
CASSLVGGSGNTIYF	TGTGCCAGCAGCTTAGTTGGCGGATCTGGAAACACCATATATTTT	TRBJ1-3	NA	NA	TRBV11-2
CSVVQPTGLSSGELFF	TGCAGCGTAGTACAACCGACAGGGTTGTCATCTGGGGAGCTGTTTTTT	TRBJ2-2	TRBD1	NA	TRBV29-1
CASRRGLDSTDTQYF	TGTGCCAGCCGCCGCGGACTAGACTCCACAGATACGCAGTATTTT	TRBJ2-3	TRBD2	once	TRBV25-1
CSVDTVLNYGYTF	TGCAGCGTCGACACTGTCCTTAACTATGGCTACACCTTC	TRBJ1-2	NA	NA	TRBV29-1
CASSQTLGTEAFF	TGTGCCAGCAGTCAGACTCTTGGAACTGAAGCTTTCTTT	TRBJ1-1	NA	NA	TRBV6-6
CASSPGLADNEQFF	TGTGCCAGCTCACCAGGACTAGCGGACAATGAGCAGTTCTTC	TRBJ2-1	TRBD2	NA	TRBV18
CASSVGQGGRETQYF	TGCGCCAGCAGCGTGGGACAGGGGGGCCGTGAGACCCAGTACTTC	TRBJ2-5	TRBD1	NA	TRBV5-1
CASSGSSYNEQFF	TGTGCCAGCAGCGGGAGCTCCTACAATGAGCAGTTCTTC	TRBJ2-1	NA	NA	TRBV7-9
CASSQRTSGILETQYF	TGCGCCAGCAGCCAACGAACTAGCGGGATACTAGAGACCCAGTACTTC	TRBJ2-5	TRBD2	NA	TRBV4-1
CASRRDAGARTDTQYF	TGTGCCAGCAGGCGTGATGCAGGGGCGAGGACAGATACGCAGTATTTT	TRBJ2-3	NA	NA	TRBV2
CASSLAGASTDTQYF	TGTGCCAGCAGCCTAGCGGGGGCCTCCACAGATACGCAGTATTTT	TRBJ2-3	TRBD2	NA	TRBV3-1/TRBV3-2
CASSPLQGHLNTEAFF	TGTGCCAGCAGCCCCCTTCAGGGACACTTGAACACTGAAGCTTTCTTT	TRBJ1-1	NA	NA	TRBV27
CASSSTGADGYTF	TGCGCCAGCAGCTCGACAGGGGCGGATGGCTACACCTTC	TRBJ1-2	TRBD1	NA	TRBV5-1
CASSRFSGSGVDTQYF	TGTGCCAGCAGCCGATTTAGCGGGAGCGGTGTAGATACGCAGTATTTT	TRBJ2-3	TRBD2	NA	TRBV3-1/TRBV3-2
CSAGSGRADNTQYF	TGCAGCGCCGGAAGCGGGAGGGCCGATAATACGCAGTATTTT	TRBJ2-3	TRBD2	NA	TRBV29-1
CASSNADRAGSNEQFF	TGCGCCAGCAGCAACGCGGACAGGGCTGGGTCCAATGAGCAGTTCTTC	TRBJ2-1	TRBD1	NA	TRBV5-1